Included here is one TCR beta chain sequence, with context. The antigen is unknown. Alongside a J-beta primer mix, a sample-barcoded 5' primer served in a second PCR lasting roughly 7 to 12 cycles. Every cDNA molecule carried a tag from a template-switch adaptor bearing 12 random nucleotides. MiXCR was run by TCRdb on the 5' RACE reads, yielding one entry per CDR3 protein. This table has some 1.5 million distinct CDR3 sequences, under 30% appearing once. Each donor was a healthy Caucasian individual from Russia, aged roughly 6 to 90. This sample is drawn from a study of blood T cells in healthy people across ages. Study-wide points: Per-million-T-cell TCR beta diversity fell roughly linearly with age.

Germline V gives CDR1 DFQATT, CDR2 SNEGSKA (reference sequence). V was trimmed by 6 bases and J by 2 bases, leaving 13 bases between them. The CDR3 contains 13 residues. The sequenced sample consisted of blood. The gene calls are TRBV20-1 and TRBJ1-2; possibly TRBD1 for D (5 bases). The clonotype comes from a woman between 25 and 40 years old in good health. CDR3 residues: CSAATDLNYGYTF. As DNA, the CDR3 is TGCAGTGCCGCGACAGACTTGAACTATGGCTACACCTTC.